One sample yielded the 9 T cell receptor beta chains listed below, sequenced in a study of vaccination effects on CD4 cells after COVID-19. Within the ViraFEST assay, antigen-specific CD4+ T cells underwent expansion with viral peptide pools prior to sequencing. Researchers isolated CD4+ T cells once less than twelve days of culture had elapsed. Data came from immunoSEQ multiplex PCR; TCRdb stores just in-frame clones and leaves some out. The data hold fewer than 10,000 clones, with 65% to 80% observed a single time. Their recognized antigens are unknown. The sequencing here drew on CD4+ T cells from PBMCs cultured with HCoV-229E spike peptides, taken before COVID-19 vaccination. The receptors shown here come from a human donor who received a COVID-19 vaccine.

V gene TRBV7-8 combines with J gene TRBJ2-1; D gene ambiguous. Germline loops: CDR1 SGHVS, CDR2 FQNEAQ. This CDR3 is built from 14 residues. V was clipped by 0 bases and J by 9 bases, with 12 bases between them. The CDR3 spells CASSLAGSYVEQFF. CDR3 DNA: TGTGCCAGCAGCTTAGCGGGATCGTATGTTGAGCAGTTCTTC.

J is TRBJ1-6 and V is TRBV7-8; no clear D. This CDR3 comprises 15 residues. Germline V gives CDR1 SGHVS, CDR2 FQNEAQ. The V end was cut by 1 base, the J end by 3 bases, with 7 bases between. CDR3 bases: TGTGCCAGCAGCTTAGGTGCCAGCTATAATTCACCCCTCCACTTT. This encodes CASSLGASYNSPLHF.

This clone occurred once. The rearrangement links TRBV4-1 to TRBJ1-1; D remains ambiguous. V lost 4 bases, J lost 1 base, and 16 bases lay in between. Germline V gives CDR1 MGHRA, CDR2 YSYEKL. This CDR3 has 16 residues. CDR3 protein: CASSPDTKSGNTEAFF. The CDR3 nucleotides read TGCGCCAGCAGCCCGGATACGAAGTCGGGGAACACTGAAGCTTTCTTT.

This clone has more than one count but fewer than ten. The chain is built from TRBV2 and TRBJ2-1, with TRBD2 matching over 10 bases. CDR3 length: 18 amino acids. Germline assignment: CDR1 SNHLY and CDR2 FYNNEI. V was pared by 1 base and J by 7 bases, with 13 bases of the junction left unmatched. For the CDR3, the DNA is TGTGCCAGCAGTGAAGGCTGGCCTAGCGGGAGAATTGGGAATGAGCAGTTCTTC. Translated, it gives CASSEGWPSGRIGNEQFF.

This sequence joins TRBV5-5 and TRBJ2-1; a possible D gene is TRBD2 (6 bases). V was shortened by 1 base and J by 15 bases, with 20 bases between the two germline ends. The germline gives CDR1 SGHKS, CDR2 YYEKEE (reference sequence). The CDR3 contains 14 residues. In nucleotides, the CDR3 is TGTGCCAGCAGCTTGAATACGGGGCCGGGAGTTAGGTTCTTC. It encodes CASSLNTGPGVRFF.

The chain uses TRBV4-2 and TRBJ2-5; perhaps TRBD2 as D (6 bases). Per germline, CDR1 LGHNA and CDR2 YNFKEQ. V was trimmed by 5 bases and J by 5 bases, leaving 24 bases between them. This CDR3 has 17 residues. The CDR3 loop reads CASSRGTSLALGETQYF. CDR3 nucleotides: TGTGCCAGCAGCAGAGGTACGTCGCTAGCGCTGGGTGAGACCCAGTACTTC.

The genes are TRBV7-9 and TRBJ1-6; TRBD1 matches at 7 bases. This CDR3 contains 15 residues. Germline CDR1 reads SEHNR; CDR2 reads FQNEAQ (reference sequence). V shed 2 bases and J 7 bases; nucleotides not matched to a gene: 5. CDR3 DNA sequence: TGTGCCAGCAGCTTATCGACAGGGCAGAATTCACCCCTCCACTTT. It encodes CASSLSTGQNSPLHF.

The rearrangement uses TRBV7-8 and TRBJ2-1; 8 bases fit TRBD2. The V gene's germline CDR1 is SGHVS and CDR2 FQNEAQ. With 2 bases clipped from V and 1 base from J, the junction kept 16 bases outside the gene matches. CDR3 size: 20 residues. CDR3 nucleotides: TGTGCCAGCAGCTTATTCCGAGCGGGAGTCTCCCTTAGGTCCTACAATGAGCAGTTCTTC. Protein product: CASSLFRAGVSLRSYNEQFF.

The chain links TRBV5-1 to TRBJ2-7; D might be TRBD1 (5 bases). Trimming removed 4 bases from V and 3 bases from J, with 11 bases in between. The CDR3 contains 13 residues. CDR1 and CDR2 from the germline V gene are SGHRS and YFSETQ. This CDR3 is CASSPQDGYEQYF. The DNA for the CDR3 is TGCGCCAGCAGCCCACAGGACGGCTACGAGCAGTACTTC.